The following is a TCR beta chain sequence with its context. The CDR3 length is 19 residues. Germline CDR1 is SGHTA and CDR2 is FQGTGA. Trimming left V 0 bases short and J 0 bases short, with 19 bases between. The data belong to a study of shared T cell receptors in the human thymus. Produced via immunoSEQ multiplex PCR; TCRdb's table is partial and in-frame only. The sample yields more than 300,000 clones, 85% to 95% seen once. Sequenced: thymocytes. This sequence originates from a human donor. This chain joins TRBV7-3 and TRBJ2-3; possible D gene TRBD2, 6 bases. The CDR3 loop is CASSLTRGGMLTSTDTQYF. The DNA for the CDR3 is TGTGCCAGCAGCTTAACCCGCGGCGGGATGCTAACTAGCACAGATACGCAGTATTTT. The entire variable domain, with the rest obtained from reference TRBV7-3 and TRBJ2-3, is as follows: GAGVSQTPSNKVTEKGKYVELRCDPISGHTALYWYRQSLGQGPEFLIYFQGTGAADDSGLPNDRFFAVRPEGSVSTLKIQRTERGDSAVYLCASSLTRGGMLTSTDTQYFGPGTRLTVL.